Each of the 23 T cell receptor beta chains below was sequenced from the same sample in a study of T-cell memory formation after mild COVID-19. MiXCR was run by TCRdb on the 5' RACE reads, yielding one entry per CDR3 protein. The sample yields about 320,000 distinct CDR3 sequences, around an eighth seen once. Sequencing was carried out using PBMCs or a T cell subset sorted from them (not recorded which). All receptors come from a man aged 18 to 30 who had mild COVID-19 (a few samples of this study predate the infection). Cell type and time point are not known.

This clonotype showed up just a few times. V usage is TRBV5-6 and J usage is TRBJ2-5, with no clear D. Germline CDR1 SGHDT, CDR2 YYEEEE. The CDR3 runs 14 residues. Trimming took 2 bases from V and 6 from J, leaving 14 bases between them. CDR3 DNA sequence: TGTGCCAGCAGCTTCTTCAGGTACCCACAGACCCAGTACTTC. This encodes CASSFFRYPQTQYF. The variable domain in full, with the rest retrieved from reference TRBV5-6 and TRBJ2-5, is DAGVTQSPTHLIKTRGQQVTLRCSPKSGHDTVSWYQQALGQGPQFIFQYYEEEERQRGNFPDRFSGHQFPNYSSELNVNALLLGDSALYLCASSFFRYPQTQYFGPGTRLLVL.

The V and J genes are TRBV28 and TRBJ2-2, with D uncertain. This CDR3 is built from 12 residues. The V and J ends lost 6 bases and 7 bases respectively, with 9 bases between them. In germline, CDR1 is MDHEN, CDR2 SYDVKM. The DNA of the CDR3 is TGTGCCAGCAGAACCGATCGCGGGGAGCTGTTTTTT. Translated: CASRTDRGELFF.

This clonotype was detected a few times. CDR3 sequence: CASRLDGNYGYTF. CDR3 bases: TGTGCCAGCAGGCTGGACGGAAACTATGGCTACACCTTC. The chain employs TRBV6-5 and TRBJ1-2; the D is unclear. The length of the CDR3 is 13 residues. The V and J ends lost 6 bases and 2 bases respectively, with 10 bases between them. Germline-derived CDR1 and CDR2 are MNHEY and SVGAGI.

This sequence joins TRBV7-2 and TRBJ1-1; D unclear. Deletions cut 1 base from V and 0 bases from J, with 9 bases between. Germline V gives CDR1 SGHTA, CDR2 FQGNSA. The CDR3 runs 15 residues. Here the CDR3 reads CASSLGSGLNTEAFF. CDR3 nucleotide sequence: TGTGCCAGCAGCTTAGGGTCGGGGTTGAACACTGAAGCTTTCTTT.

V is TRBV11-2 and J is TRBJ1-5; D call uncertain. The length of the CDR3 is 13 residues. V was pared by 0 bases and J by 6 bases, with 6 bases between. Germline V gives CDR1 SGHAT, CDR2 FQNNGV. The CDR3 protein is CASSLDPGQPQHF. The CDR3 DNA reads as TGTGCCAGCAGCTTAGATCCAGGTCAGCCCCAGCATTTT.

This clonotype was counted only a few times. V gene TRBV12-3 or TRBV12-4 combines with J gene TRBJ2-2; TRBD1 is a possible D gene (6 bases). This CDR3 has 16 amino acids. The V end was cut by 2 bases, the J end by 3 bases, with 13 bases between. The CDR3 DNA follows: TGTGCCAGCAGTTTACGGTCAGGGACATACACCGGGGAGCTGTTTTTT. Protein: CASSLRSGTYTGELFF.

V usage is TRBV29-1 and J usage is TRBJ1-1; D unclear. CDR1 and CDR2 (germline): SQVTM, ANQGSEA. The CDR3 is made up of 11 amino acids. V shed 4 bases and J shed 4 bases, with 7 bases lying between them. The CDR3: CSVAEGTEAFF. Written as DNA, the CDR3 is TGCAGCGTTGCGGAGGGCACTGAAGCTTTCTTT. Combining the CDR3 with reference TRBV29-1 and TRBJ1-1 gives the whole variable domain SAVISQKPSRDICQRGTSLTIQCQVDSQVTMMFWYRQQPGQSLTLIATANQGSEATYESGFVIDKFPISRPNLTFSTLTVSNMSPEDSSIYLCSVAEGTEAFFGQGTRLTVV.

This rearrangement joins TRBV27 to TRBJ2-3; D not certain. CDR1 is MNHEY and CDR2 is SMNVEV in the germline V gene (reference sequence). The CDR3 has 14 residues. V shed 5 bases and J shed 1 base, with 10 bases lying between them. The CDR3 DNA reads TGTGCCAGCAGTAGTAACGCTGGCACAGATACGCAGTATTTT. Its translation is CASSSNAGTDTQYF.

This clonotype turned up a few times. The DNA for the CDR3 is TGTGCCAGCAGCACAGGACAGGGGGCTGGAAACACCATATATTTT. Its translation is CASSTGQGAGNTIYF. This chain links TRBV7-8 with TRBJ1-3; 10 bases are a match to TRBD1. CDR1 and CDR2 (germline): SGHVS, FQNEAQ. V lost 5 bases and J lost 2; bases outside the gene matches: 3. This CDR3 has 15 amino acids.

This clonotype appeared a few times. This chain uses TRBV5-1 with TRBJ1-1; no clear D. V was trimmed by 3 bases and J by 1 base, leaving 13 bases between them. Germline values: CDR1 SGHRS, CDR2 YFSETQ. The CDR3 is made up of 15 amino acids. The CDR3 DNA follows: TGCGCCAGCAGCTCCCTGGATTCGAGGAACACTGAAGCTTTCTTT. It specifies CASSSLDSRNTEAFF.

This clonotype was seen a few times. J is TRBJ1-1 and V is TRBV9; 8 bases are a match to TRBD1. The J segment lost 10 bases and the V segment lost 0 bases, leaving 11 bases of the junction unmatched. Per the germline V gene, CDR1 is SGDLS and CDR2 is YYNGEE. CDR3 length equals 15 residues. The DNA of the CDR3 is TGTGCCAGCAGCGTAGACGGGCAGGGGGCCTCCGGAGCTTTCTTT. Translation gives CASSVDGQGASGAFF.

The chain combines TRBV12-3 or TRBV12-4 with TRBJ2-2; possibly TRBD1 for D (5 bases). The CDR3 spans 14 residues. The V and J ends lost 6 bases and 5 bases respectively, with 13 bases between them. The CDR3 DNA sequence: TGTGCCAGCAGGTTACACAGGTTTACCGGGGAGCTGTTTTTT. As protein: CASRLHRFTGELFF.

This clonotype has ten or more counts. The V call is TRBV3-2, the J call TRBJ1-5. TRBV3-2 is classified as a pseudogene. The CDR3 loop spans 12 amino acids. Here the CDR3 reads CASSQDNQPQHF. The CDR3 DNA reads TGTGCCAGCAGCCAAGACAATCAGCCCCAGCATTTT.

In its sample, this clonotype was seen a few times. V and J are TRBV12-3 or TRBV12-4 and TRBJ2-7; the D gene is possibly TRBD1 (6 bases). Trimming took 6 bases from V and 0 from J, leaving 12 bases between them. The CDR3 has 14 residues. The CDR3 loop reads CASSPGGSSYEQYV. The DNA for the CDR3 is TGTGCCAGCAGCCCTGGGGGCAGCTCCTACGAGCAGTACGTC.

In this sample, this clonotype turned up a few times. The genes are TRBV12-3 or TRBV12-4 and TRBJ1-4; weak D call: TRBD1 (6 bases). The V and J ends lost 4 bases and 4 bases respectively, with 13 bases between them. The CDR3 runs 15 residues. This CDR3 reads CASSSGQSGNEKLFF. For the CDR3, the DNA is TGTGCCAGCAGTTCAGGACAGTCTGGTAATGAAAAACTGTTTTTT.

This clonotype turned up a few times. The CDR3 region has the DNA TGCGCCAGCAGCCTCCGGGCCGGGACCGAATACAATGAGCAGTTCTTC. Protein: CASSLRAGTEYNEQFF. V is TRBV5-1 and J is TRBJ2-1; tentatively, D is TRBD1 or TRBD2 (5 bases each). The germline gives CDR1 SGHRS, CDR2 YFSETQ. This CDR3 is 16 amino acids long. Between the trimmed V and J ends, which lost 4 bases and 4 bases, there was a span of 18 bases. Complete variable domain (other parts from reference TRBV5-1 and TRBJ2-1): KAGVTQTPRYLIKTRGQQVTLSCSPISGHRSVSWYQQTPGQGLQFLFEYFSETQRNKGNFPGRFSGRQFSNSRSEMNVSTLELGDSALYLCASSLRAGTEYNEQFFGPGTRLTVL.

The CDR3 here is CASSLTIDTQYF. For the CDR3, the DNA is TGTGCCAGCAGCCTCACGATAGATACGCAGTATTTT. V gene TRBV11-2 combines with J gene TRBJ2-3; D is ambiguous. Germline V gene lookup returns CDR1 SGHAT and CDR2 FQNNGV. The length of the CDR3 is 12 residues. The germline V and J ends were trimmed by 5 bases and 5 bases, with 8 bases remaining between them.

This clonotype was seen only a few times. The chain employs TRBV9 and TRBJ2-7; D perhaps matches TRBD2 (5 bases). Between the trimmed V and J ends, which lost 4 bases and 3 bases, there was a span of 17 bases. CDR3 size: 15 residues. The V gene's germline CDR1 is SGDLS and CDR2 YYNGEE. In DNA form, the CDR3 reads TGTGCCAGCAGCCCTACCGAGGGTAGCAACTACGAGCAGTACTTC. It is translated as CASSPTEGSNYEQYF.

V gene TRBV7-3 combines with J gene TRBJ2-1, with 10 bases that match TRBD2. Looked up from germline, CDR1 is SGHTA and CDR2 is FQGTGA. The J segment lost 7 bases and the V segment lost 5 bases, leaving 8 bases of the junction unmatched. This CDR3 spans 15 amino acids. For the CDR3, the DNA is TGTGCCAGCAGCGGGGCTAGCGGGGGTGGTAATGAGCAGTTCTTC. It codes for CASSGASGGGNEQFF.

This clonotype was observed many times. The rearrangement joins TRBV7-2 to TRBJ1-6; D not resolved. V lost 0 bases to trimming and J lost 7 bases, with 10 bases between them. The germline V gene encodes CDR1 SGHTA and CDR2 FQGNSA. The CDR3 is 15 residues long. CDR3 loop: CASSLAAGLNSPLHF. The CDR3 DNA follows: TGTGCCAGCAGCTTAGCTGCAGGACTAAATTCACCCCTCCACTTT. The full variable domain, with the rest looked up from reference TRBV7-2 and TRBJ1-6, is GAGVSQSPSNKVTEKGKDVELRCDPISGHTALYWYRQSLGQGLEFLIYFQGNSAPDKSGLPSDRFSAERTGGSVSTLTIQRTQQEDSAVYLCASSLAAGLNSPLHFGNGTRLTVT.

The CDR3 nucleotides read TGTGCCAGCAGCGTAGATTCGTACGATGGCTACACCTTC. This encodes CASSVDSYDGYTF. V and J are TRBV9 and TRBJ1-2; D is undetermined. The CDR3 has 13 residues. Per germline, CDR1 SGDLS and CDR2 YYNGEE. The V gene lost 0 bases and the J gene lost 6 bases, with 9 bases spanning the gap.

The chain is built from TRBV27 and TRBJ1-5, with 9 positions matching TRBD1. CDR3 length: 13 amino acids. V lost 7 bases and J lost 5; bases outside the gene matches: 3. Germline V gives CDR1 MNHEY, CDR2 SMNVEV (reference sequence). This CDR3 reads CASKRQGDQPQHF. In DNA, the CDR3 is TGTGCCAGCAAGAGACAGGGGGATCAGCCCCAGCATTTT.

CDR3 amino acids: CASSRRRFGTEAFF. CDR3 coding DNA: TGTGCCAGCAGCCGAAGGAGGTTTGGCACTGAAGCTTTCTTT. V is TRBV3-1 and J is TRBJ1-1; the D is unclear. The CDR3 runs 14 residues. V was cut by 4 bases and J by 4 bases, with 13 bases left in between. Germline assignment: CDR1 LGHDT and CDR2 YNNKEL (reference sequence).